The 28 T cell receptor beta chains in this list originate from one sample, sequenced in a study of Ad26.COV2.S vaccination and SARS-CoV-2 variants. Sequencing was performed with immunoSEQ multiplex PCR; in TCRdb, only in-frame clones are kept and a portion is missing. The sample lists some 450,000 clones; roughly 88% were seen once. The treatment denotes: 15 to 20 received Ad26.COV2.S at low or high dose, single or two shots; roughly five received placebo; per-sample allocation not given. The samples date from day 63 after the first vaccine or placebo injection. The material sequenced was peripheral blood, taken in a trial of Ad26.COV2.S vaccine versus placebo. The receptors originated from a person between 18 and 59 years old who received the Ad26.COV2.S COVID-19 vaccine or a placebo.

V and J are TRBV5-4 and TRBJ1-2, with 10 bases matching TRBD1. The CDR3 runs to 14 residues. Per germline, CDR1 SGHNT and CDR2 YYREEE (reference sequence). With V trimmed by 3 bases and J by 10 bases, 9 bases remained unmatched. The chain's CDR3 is CASSSDRGSQDYTF. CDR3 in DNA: TGTGCCAGCAGCTCGGACAGGGGGTCCCAAGACTACACCTTC.

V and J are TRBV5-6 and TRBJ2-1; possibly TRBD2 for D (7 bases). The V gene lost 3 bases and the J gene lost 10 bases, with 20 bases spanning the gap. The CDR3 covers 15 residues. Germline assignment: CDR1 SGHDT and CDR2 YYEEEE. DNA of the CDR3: TGTGCCAGCAGCTCCCTTGGCGGGGGCCCCCGGGAGCAGTTCTTC. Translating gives CASSSLGGGPREQFF.

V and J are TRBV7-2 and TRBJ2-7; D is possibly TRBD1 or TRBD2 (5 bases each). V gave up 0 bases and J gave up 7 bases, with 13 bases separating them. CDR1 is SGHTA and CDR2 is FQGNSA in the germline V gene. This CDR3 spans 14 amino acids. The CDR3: CASSLAVGTGEQYF. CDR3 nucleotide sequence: TGTGCCAGCAGCTTAGCGGTGGGGACGGGAGAGCAGTACTTC.

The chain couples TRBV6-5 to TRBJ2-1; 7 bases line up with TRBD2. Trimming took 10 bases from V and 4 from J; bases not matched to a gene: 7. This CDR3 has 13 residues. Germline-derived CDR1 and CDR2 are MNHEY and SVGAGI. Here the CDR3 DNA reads TGTGCCATCAGGACTAGTCCGTACAATGAGCAGTTCTTC. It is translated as CAIRTSPYNEQFF.

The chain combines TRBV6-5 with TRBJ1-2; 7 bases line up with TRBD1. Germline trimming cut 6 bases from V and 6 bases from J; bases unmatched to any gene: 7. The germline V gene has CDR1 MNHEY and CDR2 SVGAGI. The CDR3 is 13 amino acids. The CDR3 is CASSLRQGDGYTF. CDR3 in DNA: TGTGCCAGCAGCCTACGACAGGGTGATGGCTACACCTTC.

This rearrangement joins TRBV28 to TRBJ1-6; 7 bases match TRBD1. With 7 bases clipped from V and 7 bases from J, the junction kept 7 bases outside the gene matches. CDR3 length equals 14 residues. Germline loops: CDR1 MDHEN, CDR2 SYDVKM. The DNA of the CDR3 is TGTGCCAGCAACCTACCGGGACAGAATTCACCCCTCCACTTT. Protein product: CASNLPGQNSPLHF.

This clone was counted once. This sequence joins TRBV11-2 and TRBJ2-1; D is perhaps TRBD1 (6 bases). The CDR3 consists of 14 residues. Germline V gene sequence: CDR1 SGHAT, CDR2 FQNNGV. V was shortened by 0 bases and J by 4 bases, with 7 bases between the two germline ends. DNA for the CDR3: TGTGCCAGCAGCTTAGACACAGGGTACAATGAGCAGTTCTTC. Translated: CASSLDTGYNEQFF.

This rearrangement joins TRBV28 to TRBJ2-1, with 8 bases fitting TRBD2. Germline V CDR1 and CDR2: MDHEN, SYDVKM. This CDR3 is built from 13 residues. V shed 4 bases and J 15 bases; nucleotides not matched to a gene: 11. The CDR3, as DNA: TGTGCCAGCAGTTCTCTAGCGGGCCATAATGGGTTCTTC. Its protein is CASSSLAGHNGFF.

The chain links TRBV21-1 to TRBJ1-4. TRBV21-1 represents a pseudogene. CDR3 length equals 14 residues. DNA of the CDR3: TGTGCCAGCAACCCCCCGAAGGCTAATGAAAAACTGTTTTTT. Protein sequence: CASNPPKANEKLFF.

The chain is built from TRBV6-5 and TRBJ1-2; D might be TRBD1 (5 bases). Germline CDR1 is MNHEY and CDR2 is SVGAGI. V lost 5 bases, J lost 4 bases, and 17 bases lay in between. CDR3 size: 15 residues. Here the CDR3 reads CASSPSQTGPYGYTF. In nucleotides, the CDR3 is TGTGCCAGCAGTCCCAGTCAAACGGGGCCCTATGGCTACACCTTC.

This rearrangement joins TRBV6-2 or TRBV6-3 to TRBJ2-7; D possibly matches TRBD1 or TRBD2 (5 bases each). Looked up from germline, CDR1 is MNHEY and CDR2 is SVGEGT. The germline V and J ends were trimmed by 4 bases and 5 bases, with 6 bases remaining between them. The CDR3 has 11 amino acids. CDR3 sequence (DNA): TGTGCCAGCAGTTGGGGGAACGAGCAGTACTTC. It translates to CASSWGNEQYF.

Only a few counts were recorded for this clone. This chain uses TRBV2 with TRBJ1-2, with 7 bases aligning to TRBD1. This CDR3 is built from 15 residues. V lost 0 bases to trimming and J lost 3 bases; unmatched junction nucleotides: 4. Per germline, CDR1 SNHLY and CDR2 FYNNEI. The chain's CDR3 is CASSEADRNYYGYTF. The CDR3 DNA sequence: TGTGCCAGCAGTGAAGCGGACAGGAACTACTATGGCTACACCTTC.

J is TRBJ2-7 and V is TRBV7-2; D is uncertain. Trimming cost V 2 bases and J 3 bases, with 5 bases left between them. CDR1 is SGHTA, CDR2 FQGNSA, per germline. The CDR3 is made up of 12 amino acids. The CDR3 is CASSLTNYEQYF. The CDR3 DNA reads TGTGCCAGCAGCTTAACCAACTACGAGCAGTACTTC.

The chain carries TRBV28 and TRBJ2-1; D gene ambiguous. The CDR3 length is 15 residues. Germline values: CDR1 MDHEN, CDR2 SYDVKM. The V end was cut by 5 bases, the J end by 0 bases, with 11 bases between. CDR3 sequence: CASSDPTGSYNEQFF. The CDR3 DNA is TGTGCCAGCAGTGACCCAACGGGCTCCTACAATGAGCAGTTCTTC.

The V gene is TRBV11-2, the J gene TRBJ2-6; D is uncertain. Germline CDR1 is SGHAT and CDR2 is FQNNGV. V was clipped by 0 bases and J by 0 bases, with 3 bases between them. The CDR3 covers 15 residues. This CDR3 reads CASSLEGSGANVLTF. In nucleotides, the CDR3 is TGTGCCAGCAGCTTAGAAGGCTCTGGGGCCAACGTCCTGACTTTC.

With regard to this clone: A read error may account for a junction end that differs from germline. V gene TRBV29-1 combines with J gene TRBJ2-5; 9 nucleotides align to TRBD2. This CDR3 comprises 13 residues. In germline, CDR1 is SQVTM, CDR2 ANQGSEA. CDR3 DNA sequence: TGCAGCGTTCCTTTAGCGGGGGCTAGTAGTTTTGACTTC. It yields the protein CSVPLAGASSFDF. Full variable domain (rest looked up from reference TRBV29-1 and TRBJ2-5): SAVISQKPSRDICQRGTSLTIQCQVDSQVTMMFWYRQQPGQSLTLIATANQGSEATYESGFVIDKFPISRPNLTFSTLTVSNMSPEDSSIYLCSVPLAGASSFDFGPGTRLLVL.

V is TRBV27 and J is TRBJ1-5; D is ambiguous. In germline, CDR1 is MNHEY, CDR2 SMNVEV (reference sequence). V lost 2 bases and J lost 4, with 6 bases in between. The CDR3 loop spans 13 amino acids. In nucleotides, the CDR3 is TGTGCCAGCAGTTTACTCGCTAATCAGCCCCAGCATTTT. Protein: CASSLLANQPQHF.

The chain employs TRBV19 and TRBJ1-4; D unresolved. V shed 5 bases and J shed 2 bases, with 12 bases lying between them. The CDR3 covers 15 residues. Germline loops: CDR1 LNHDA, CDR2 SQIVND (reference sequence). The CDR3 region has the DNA TGTGCCAGTAGTCAATCGGGGTGGACTAATGAAAAACTGTTTTTT. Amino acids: CASSQSGWTNEKLFF. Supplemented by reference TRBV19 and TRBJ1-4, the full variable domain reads DGGITQSPKYLFRKEGQNVTLSCEQNLNHDAMYWYRQDPGQGLRLIYYSQIVNDFQKGDIAEGYSVSREKKESFPLTVTSAQKNPTAFYLCASSQSGWTNEKLFFGSGTQLSVL.

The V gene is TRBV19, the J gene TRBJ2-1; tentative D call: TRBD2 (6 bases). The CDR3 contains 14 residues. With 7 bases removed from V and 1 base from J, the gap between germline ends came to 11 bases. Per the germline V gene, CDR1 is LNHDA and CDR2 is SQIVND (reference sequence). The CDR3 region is CASKVADSYNEQFF. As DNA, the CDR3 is TGTGCCAGTAAAGTAGCGGATTCCTACAATGAGCAGTTCTTC.

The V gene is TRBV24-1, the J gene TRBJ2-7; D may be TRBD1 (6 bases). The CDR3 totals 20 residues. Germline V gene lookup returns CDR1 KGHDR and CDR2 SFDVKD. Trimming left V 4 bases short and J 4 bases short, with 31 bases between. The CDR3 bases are TGTGCCACCAGTGAATTCAGATCACTGGGGAACCGGGACACTGGATACGAGCAGTACTTC. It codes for CATSEFRSLGNRDTGYEQYF.

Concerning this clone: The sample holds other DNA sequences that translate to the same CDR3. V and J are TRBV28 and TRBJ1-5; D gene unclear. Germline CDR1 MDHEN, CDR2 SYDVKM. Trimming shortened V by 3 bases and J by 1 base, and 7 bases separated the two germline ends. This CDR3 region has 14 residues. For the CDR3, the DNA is TGTGCCAGCAGTTTGTCAGGAAGCAATCAGCCCCAGCATTTT. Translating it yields CASSLSGSNQPQHF.

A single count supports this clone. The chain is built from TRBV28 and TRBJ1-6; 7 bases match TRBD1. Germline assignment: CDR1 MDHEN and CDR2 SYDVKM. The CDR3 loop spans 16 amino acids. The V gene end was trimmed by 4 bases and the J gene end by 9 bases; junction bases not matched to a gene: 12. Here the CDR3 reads CASSSSRTGVGSPLHF. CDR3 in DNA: TGTGCCAGCAGTTCAAGCCGGACAGGAGTGGGTTCACCCCTCCACTTT.

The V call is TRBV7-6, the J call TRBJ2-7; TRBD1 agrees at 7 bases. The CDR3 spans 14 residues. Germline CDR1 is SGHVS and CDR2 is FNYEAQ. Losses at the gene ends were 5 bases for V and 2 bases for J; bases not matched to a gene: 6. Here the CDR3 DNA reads TGTGCCAGCAGCCCCTTCCAGGGGGCCTACGAGCAGTACTTC. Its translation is CASSPFQGAYEQYF.

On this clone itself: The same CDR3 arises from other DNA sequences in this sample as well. The CDR3 DNA follows: TGTGCCAGCTCCCTGGGGGCCACCGGGGAGCTGTTTTTT. Amino acids: CASSLGATGELFF. V usage is TRBV28 and J usage is TRBJ2-2; tentatively, D is TRBD1 (6 bases). The CDR3 consists of 13 residues. Germline V lookup: CDR1 MDHEN, CDR2 SYDVKM. Trimming shortened V by 8 bases and J by 4 bases, and 11 bases separated the two germline ends.

This CDR3 reads CASSISGRREGRNEQFF. As DNA, the CDR3 is TGTGCCAGTAGTATATCGGGAAGGCGGGAGGGCCGCAATGAGCAGTTCTTC. The rearrangement links TRBV19 to TRBJ2-1, with 9 bases aligning to TRBD2. This CDR3 is 17 amino acids long. V trimming: 2 bases; J trimming: 6 bases; junction bases outside the gene matches: 11. CDR1 and CDR2 from the germline V gene are LNHDA and SQIVND (reference sequence).

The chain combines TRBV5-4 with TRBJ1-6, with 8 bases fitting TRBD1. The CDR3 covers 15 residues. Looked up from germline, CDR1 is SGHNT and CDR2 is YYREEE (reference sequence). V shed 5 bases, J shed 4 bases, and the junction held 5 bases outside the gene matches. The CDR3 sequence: CASRADRAYNSPLHF. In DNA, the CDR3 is TGTGCCAGCAGGGCGGACAGGGCTTATAATTCACCCCTCCACTTT.

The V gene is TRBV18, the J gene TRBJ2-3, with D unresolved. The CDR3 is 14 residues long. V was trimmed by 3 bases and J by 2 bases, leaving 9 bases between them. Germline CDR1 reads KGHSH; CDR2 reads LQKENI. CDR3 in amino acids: CASSPDYATDTQYF. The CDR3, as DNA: TGTGCCAGCTCACCCGATTATGCCACAGATACGCAGTATTTT. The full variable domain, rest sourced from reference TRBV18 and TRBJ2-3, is NAGVMQNPRHLVRRRGQEARLRCSPMKGHSHVYWYRQLPEEGLKFMVYLQKENIIDESGMPKERFSAEFPKEGPSILRIQQVVRGDSAAYFCASSPDYATDTQYFGPGTRLTVL.

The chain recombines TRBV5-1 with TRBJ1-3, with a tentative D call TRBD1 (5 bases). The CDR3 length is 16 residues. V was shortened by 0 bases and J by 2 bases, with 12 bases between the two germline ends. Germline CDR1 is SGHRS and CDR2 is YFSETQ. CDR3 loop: CASSLAPGVPGNTIYF. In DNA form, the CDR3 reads TGCGCCAGCAGCTTGGCCCCGGGGGTACCTGGAAACACCATATATTTT. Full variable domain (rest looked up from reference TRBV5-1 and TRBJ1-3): KAGVTQTPRYLIKTRGQQVTLSCSPISGHRSVSWYQQTPGQGLQFLFEYFSETQRNKGNFPGRFSGRQFSNSRSEMNVSTLELGDSALYLCASSLAPGVPGNTIYFGEGSWLTVV.